These T cell receptor beta chains were read from a single sample in a study of T cell responses to AZD1222 COVID-19 vaccine. Sequencing used immunoSEQ multiplex PCR; TCRdb keeps in-frame clones, though not all of them. The sample lists some 180,000 clones, 70% to 90% occurring once. Specimen: peripheral blood, collected on day 0 of AZD1222 vaccination. The receptors were sampled from an adult in good health. The CDR3 runs from the conserved cysteine through the conserved F or W.

V,CDR3
TRBV18,CASSQNRVNTEAFF
TRBV9,CASSARGYF
TRBV7-3,CASSLVAASGQANSGANVLTF
TRBV14,CASGNNEQFF
TRBV9,CASSDPGNTGELFF
TRBV7-2,CASSRRGSSGIGRQETQYF
TRBV6-6,CASTPPGQAKNIQYF
TRBV4-3,CASSQETPGNRGYTF
TRBV19,CASSGKTQGNEQYF
TRBV28,CASSPPSGPLMNEQFF
TRBV7-9,CASSLTSGVFF
TRBV7-9,CASSLERGAGTGELFF
TRBV5-4,CASSRAGTGREKLFF
TRBV28,CASSLDRDNGYTF
TRBV12-5,CASGFSPNQPQHF
TRBV28,CASSLSYRTTNEKLFF
TRBV3-1/TRBV3-2,CASSQGVPGHYGYTF
TRBV5-1,CASSTAPPFQGGETQYF
TRBV12-3/TRBV12-4,CASQTGNEQFF
TRBV7-2,CASSLHQKGVLFF